This T cell receptor beta chain stems from a study of blood T cell repertoires in COVID-19 (dated by TCRdb to 2018 to 2020). The study in broad terms: Samples from collaborators originated in the United States, Italy and Spain and spanned both the acute and convalescent phases of COVID-19. The material from the prospective study consisted of cDNA or gDNA derived from T cells, B-cell-depleted T cells, or PBMCs. Subjects who had been exposed to COVID-19, were actively infected with it, or had recovered from it provided the deeply sampled blood TCRbeta repertoires that made up the dataset. The repertoires were released in a freely available public database meant as a resource for research on the immune response to SARS-CoV-2. Samples were obtained from the ongoing ImmuneRACE study (first 160 participants) and from over 1,000 subjects provided by 6 global collaborators. A de-identified subject ID, COVID-19 status, age in years and sex were almost always included in the sample metadata. Where HLA class I and class II types were available, the types were taken from metadata supplied by the sample provider, not from assay-based typing.

The immunoSEQ Assay, a bias-controlled multiplex PCR, was used to amplify TCRbeta CDR3 regions from genomic DNA. Per the authors' processing: Nucleated cell counts per sample were estimated from amplification of reference gene primers within the assay. Sequence reads were collapsed and filtered to measure the absolute abundance of every unique TCRbeta CDR3 rearrangement. For each sample, productive Simpson clonality was calculated by taking the square root of Simpson's diversity index across productive rearrangements. Imported from immuneACCESS, the table was reduced by TCRdb to in-frame sequences with V and J called. These copies leave out some clones; in studies compared against another copy, an unresolved V gene accounts for under half, and the cause of the remainder is not known. V and J calls and clone size follow that table, whereas D and trimming were derived from the DNA. Across this sample there are some 22,000 clones, with about 84% seen only once. Of the sample, approximately 30% falls within the top ten clones.

The collaborating institutions used their own protocols to collect whole blood in K2EDTA tubes. For TCRbeta analysis, collaborator samples were shipped as frozen whole blood, as isolated PBMCs, or as DNA extracted from either sample type. The CDR3 runs 18 residues from the cysteine to the phenylalanine. Only CDR3 DNA is held: 54 bases, read in frame from base 1. V is cut by 0 bases and J by 4 bases, and the space between the germline ends is 21 bases. For CDR1 and CDR2, the germline V gene (reference sequence) lists LGHDT and YNNKEL. Overall results and qualifications from the work: Clinical and demographic metadata were provided uncurated, with the amount varying by source and participant.

The table lists this clone with a count of one. Its antigen is currently not known. Base qualities are not provided; no much larger clone lies one nucleotide away. The specimen was peripheral blood. This sequence uses TRBV3-1 (or the pseudogene TRBV3-2) and TRBJ1-1; matching of 6 bases hints at TRBD1 as the D gene. This receptor was taken from a human donor with active COVID-19. The donor label of this sample is uncertain. The CDR3 has the sequence CASSQEAGRGLVRTEAFF. The DNA reads as follows: TGTGCCAGCAGCCAAGAAGCTGGCAGGGGTCTAGTCCGCACTGAAGCTTTCTTT.